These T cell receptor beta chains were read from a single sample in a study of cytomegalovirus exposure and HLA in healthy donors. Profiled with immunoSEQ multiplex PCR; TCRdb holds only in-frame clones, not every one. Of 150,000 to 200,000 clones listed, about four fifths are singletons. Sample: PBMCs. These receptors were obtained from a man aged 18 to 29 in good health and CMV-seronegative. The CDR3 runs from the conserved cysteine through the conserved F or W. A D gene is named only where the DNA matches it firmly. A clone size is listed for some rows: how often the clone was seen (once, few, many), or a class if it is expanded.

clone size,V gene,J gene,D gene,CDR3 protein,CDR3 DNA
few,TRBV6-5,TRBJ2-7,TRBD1,CASSSTGVEQYF,TGTGCCAGCAGCTCGACAGGGGTCGAGCAGTACTTC
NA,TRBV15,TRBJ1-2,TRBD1,CATSRRVTGDYYTF,TGTGCCACCAGCAGGAGGGTGACAGGGGATTACTACACCTTC
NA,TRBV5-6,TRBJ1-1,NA,CASRVTGNTEAFF,TGTGCCAGCAGAGTGACAGGGAACACTGAAGCTTTCTTT
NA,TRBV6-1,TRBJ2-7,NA,CASRLSYEQYF,TGTGCCAGCAGGCTGAGCTACGAGCAGTACTTC
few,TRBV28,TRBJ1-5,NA,CASSDRDTNQPQHF,TGTGCCAGCAGTGATCGGGACACAAATCAGCCCCAGCATTTT
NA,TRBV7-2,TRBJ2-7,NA,CASSFGGSIYEQYF,TGTGCCAGCAGCTTCGGGGGATCGATCTACGAGCAGTACTTC
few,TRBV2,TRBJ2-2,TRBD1,CASSGTGDTGELFF,TGTGCCAGCAGTGGGACAGGCGACACCGGGGAGCTGTTTTTT
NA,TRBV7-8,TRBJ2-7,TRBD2,CASSPGRLSSYEQYF,TGTGCCAGCAGCCCCGGGAGGTTAAGCTCCTACGAGCAGTACTTC
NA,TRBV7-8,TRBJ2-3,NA,CASSYPSGHTQYF,TGTGCCAGCAGCTACCCGAGCGGGCATACGCAGTATTTT
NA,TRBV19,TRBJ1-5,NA,CASSARRGGNQPQHF,TGTGCCAGTAGTGCTCGCAGGGGCGGCAATCAGCCCCAGCATTTT
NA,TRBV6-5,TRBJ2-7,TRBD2,CASSWKDPGGDEQYF,TGTGCCAGCAGTTGGAAGGATCCGGGGGGGGACGAGCAGTACTTC
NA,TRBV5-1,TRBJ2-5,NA,CASSFVGGETQYF,TGCGCCAGCAGCTTCGTAGGCGGAGAGACCCAGTACTTC
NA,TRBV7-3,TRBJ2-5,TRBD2,CASSAGGVGETQYF,TGTGCCAGCAGCGCGGGGGGGGTTGGCGAGACCCAGTACTTC